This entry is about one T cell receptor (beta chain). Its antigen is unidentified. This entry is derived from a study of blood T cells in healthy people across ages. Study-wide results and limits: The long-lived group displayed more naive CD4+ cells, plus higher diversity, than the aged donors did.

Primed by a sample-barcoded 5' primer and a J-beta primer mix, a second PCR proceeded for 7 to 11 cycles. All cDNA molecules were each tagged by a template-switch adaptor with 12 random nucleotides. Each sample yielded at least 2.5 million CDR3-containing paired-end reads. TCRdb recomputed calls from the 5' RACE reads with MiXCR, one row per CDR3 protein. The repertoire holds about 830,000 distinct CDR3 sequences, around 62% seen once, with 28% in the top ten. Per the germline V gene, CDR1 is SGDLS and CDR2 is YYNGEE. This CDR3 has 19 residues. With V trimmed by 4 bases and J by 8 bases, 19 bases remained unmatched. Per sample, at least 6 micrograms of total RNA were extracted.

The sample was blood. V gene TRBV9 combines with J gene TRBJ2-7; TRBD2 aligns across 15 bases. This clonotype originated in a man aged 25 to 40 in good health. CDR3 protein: CASSTSPGTSGGPIHQQYF. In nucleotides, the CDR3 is TGTGCCAGCAGCACCTCCCCGGGGACTAGCGGGGGGCCGATCCATCAGCAGTACTTC.